This is a list of T cell receptor beta chains from one sample in a study of identical twins. TCRdb reprocessed the 5' RACE reads via MiXCR and lists one record per CDR3 protein. The profile shows around 530,000 distinct CDR3 sequences, roughly 15% of them singletons. Another study also made use of these data, one on yellow fever vaccine responses in identical twins.

Material for sequencing was CD4+ T cells sorted from blood. These receptors were taken from a woman aged 18-30 years in good health. The CDR3 runs from the conserved cysteine through the conserved F or W. The D gene is left open where the match is weak. Clone size is stated in some rows and not others, as once, few, many or a class when expanded.

-	TRBJ2-5	TRBV19	few	TGTGCCAGTGCGGACAGTCCCTTGGGGGAGACCCAGTACTTC	CASADSPLGETQYF
-	TRBJ2-4	TRBV10-2	-	TGCGCCAGCAGTGAGTGGAGCGGGCGAAAAAACATTCAGTACTTC	CASSEWSGRKNIQYF
-	TRBJ2-7	TRBV29-1	many	TGCAGCGTTGCATTTGGAGGGGGCTCCCACGAGCAGTACTTC	CSVAFGGGSHEQYF
TRBD2	TRBJ2-1	TRBV3-1	-	TGTGCCAGCAGCCAAGATCTTAGGGCAGGCCCGACTAGCGGGGACTACAATGAGCAGTTCTTC	CASSQDLRAGPTSGDYNEQFF
-	TRBJ1-6	TRBV28	-	TGTGCCAGCTTCCAGACTTTCCTGGGTTCACCCCTCCACTTT	CASFQTFLGSPLHF
TRBD1	TRBJ1-6	TRBV3-1	-	TGTGCCAGCAGCCTTGGGACAGCGGTTCGTTCACCCCTCCACTTT	CASSLGTAVRSPLHF
-	TRBJ2-2	TRBV28	-	TGTGCCAGCAGCCCGGGACTCCGAAAAATCACAAACACCGGGGAGCTGTTTTTT	CASSPGLRKITNTGELFF
TRBD2	TRBJ2-2	TRBV24-1	few	TGTGCCACCAGTGATTTGTATGGACTAGCGGGATCTAACACCGGGGAGCTGTTTTTT	CATSDLYGLAGSNTGELFF
-	TRBJ1-1	TRBV20-1	-	TGCAGTGCTAGAAAAGGGCCGGCTGAAGCTTTCTTT	CSARKGPAEAFF
-	TRBJ2-2	TRBV6-5	-	TGTGCCAGCAGTTACTCGCTAGGTCTGAACACCGGGGAGCTGTTTTTT	CASSYSLGLNTGELFF
TRBD2	TRBJ2-1	TRBV20-1	-	TGCAGTGCGGGAGGGCGTGTAGGGCGGAATGAGCAGTTCTTC	CSAGGRVGRNEQFF
TRBD2	TRBJ2-1	TRBV12-3/TRBV12-4	many	TGTGCCAGCAGTTCCCTTCGCGGGGGGGCCCGGAATGAGCAGTTCTTC	CASSSLRGGARNEQFF
-	TRBJ2-1	TRBV7-8	few	TGTGCCAGCAGCCGACAGTTTATCGATGAGCAGTTCTTC	CASSRQFIDEQFF
TRBD1	TRBJ2-2	TRBV5-1	many	TGCGCCAGCAGCCGCACCGGGACAGGGATTTGGAGCACCGGGGAGCTGTTTTTT	CASSRTGTGIWSTGELFF
-	TRBJ2-1	TRBV28	-	TGTGCCAGCAGTTTCGGGGGGCCCGGGAATGAGCAGTTCTTC	CASSFGGPGNEQFF
-	TRBJ1-1	TRBV7-2	-	TGTGCCAGCAGCTTGAACGGGCTAAAGAACACTGAAGCTTTCTTT	CASSLNGLKNTEAFF
TRBD2	TRBJ2-7	TRBV5-1	few	TGCGCCAGCAGCCCCGGGAGGGCCCTCTCCTACGAGCAGTACTTC	CASSPGRALSYEQYF
-	TRBJ1-1	TRBV6-1	few	TGTGCCAGCCGGAGACAGCAACTGAACACTGAAGCTTTCTTT	CASRRQQLNTEAFF
TRBD2	TRBJ2-2	TRBV12-3/TRBV12-4	many	TGTGCCAGCAGCCCCTTAGCGGGGGGTTTGGGCGGGGAGCTGTTTTTT	CASSPLAGGLGGELFF
-	TRBJ2-1	TRBV19	few	TGTGCCACTCGATCGCCCATCTATGAGCAGTTCTTC	CATRSPIYEQFF
TRBD2	TRBJ2-2	TRBV3-1	-	TGTGCCAGCAGCCAAGAAAGACTAGCAACGGTCACCGGGGAGCTGTTTTTT	CASSQERLATVTGELFF
TRBD2	TRBJ2-2	TRBV11-3	few	TGTGCCAGCAGCCCCCAGGGGCTAGCGGGAAGGGTCGGGGAGCTGTTTTTT	CASSPQGLAGRVGELFF
-	TRBJ2-5	TRBV6-5	few	TGTGCCAGCAGTTACAGGGAGGTTCGAGAGACCCAGTACTTC	CASSYREVRETQYF
TRBD2	TRBJ2-1	TRBV20-1	many	TGCAGTGCTCCGCCTCGAAGCGGGAGGTACTACAATGAGCAGTTCTTC	CSAPPRSGRYYNEQFF
TRBD1	TRBJ2-3	TRBV14	-	TGTGCCAGCAGCCAATCAGGGGGCGCAGATACGCAGTATTTT	CASSQSGGADTQYF
-	TRBJ2-5	TRBV12-3/TRBV12-4	-	TGTGCCAGCGGTTATCCGGGTGTGGAGACCCAGTACTTC	CASGYPGVETQYF
-	TRBJ2-2	TRBV29-1	-	TGCAGCGTCGGGATCACCCCCGGGGAGCTGTTTTTT	CSVGITPGELFF
TRBD2	TRBJ2-1	TRBV15	few	TGTGCCACCAGCAGAGAGTTGCGGGGGGGCTACAATGAGCAGTTCTTC	CATSRELRGGYNEQFF
-	TRBJ2-2	TRBV12-3/TRBV12-4	-	TGTGCCAGCAGTTCGCACAGGGTTCAAACCGGGGAGCTGTTTTTT	CASSSHRVQTGELFF
-	TRBJ1-6	TRBV28	few	TGTGCCAGCAGACCCGCCCTTCAGGAGGTAGGGTCACCCCTCCACTTT	CASRPALQEVGSPLHF
-	TRBJ2-5	TRBV10-3	few	TGTGCCATCGGTCTGGCGGGTGCTGAGACCCAGTACTTC	CAIGLAGAETQYF
-	TRBJ2-1	TRBV2	few	TGTGCCAGCAGGTGGGGGACGGGAGTGGAGCAGTTCTTC	CASRWGTGVEQFF
-	TRBJ2-2	TRBV18	few	TGTGCCAGCTCATTAGGACCTGAGGGCCCGAACACCGGGGAGCTGTTTTTT	CASSLGPEGPNTGELFF
-	TRBJ1-2	TRBV2	-	TGTGCCAGCAGGGACAGTAGATTTGTCTACACCTTC	CASRDSRFVYTF
-	TRBJ2-1	TRBV2	-	TGTGCCAGCAGTGAATTGCTGGCTTACAATGAGCAGTTCTTC	CASSELLAYNEQFF
TRBD2	TRBJ2-1	TRBV5-1	-	TGCGCCAGCAGCTCCAGAGCCTCGATTAGCGGGGGGGCGCTGGATGAGCAGTTCTTC	CASSSRASISGGALDEQFF
-	TRBJ2-3	TRBV10-1	-	TGCGCCAGCAGTGGGCCCTCCATGAATACGCAGTATTTT	CASSGPSMNTQYF
TRBD2	TRBJ2-1	TRBV6-1	few	TGTGCCAGCAGGCTAGCGGGAGTGGGGAGTGATGAGCAGTTCTTC	CASRLAGVGSDEQFF
TRBD2	TRBJ2-7	TRBV29-1	few	TGCAGCGTTGCTGCTAGCGGGAGGGCCGAGCAGTACTTC	CSVAASGRAEQYF
TRBD2	TRBJ2-7	TRBV12-3/TRBV12-4	-	TGTGCCAGCAGCAAAAATAGCGGGAGTAGCGAGCAGTACTTC	CASSKNSGSSEQYF
-	TRBJ2-2	TRBV12-3/TRBV12-4	many	TGTGCCAGCAGTTTTCAAAGTCTCCTGGCAAACACCGGGGAGCTGTTTTTT	CASSFQSLLANTGELFF
-	TRBJ2-1	TRBV5-1	few	TGCGCCAGCAGCTTTAGCGTAAGCTCCTACAATGAGCAGTTCTTC	CASSFSVSSYNEQFF